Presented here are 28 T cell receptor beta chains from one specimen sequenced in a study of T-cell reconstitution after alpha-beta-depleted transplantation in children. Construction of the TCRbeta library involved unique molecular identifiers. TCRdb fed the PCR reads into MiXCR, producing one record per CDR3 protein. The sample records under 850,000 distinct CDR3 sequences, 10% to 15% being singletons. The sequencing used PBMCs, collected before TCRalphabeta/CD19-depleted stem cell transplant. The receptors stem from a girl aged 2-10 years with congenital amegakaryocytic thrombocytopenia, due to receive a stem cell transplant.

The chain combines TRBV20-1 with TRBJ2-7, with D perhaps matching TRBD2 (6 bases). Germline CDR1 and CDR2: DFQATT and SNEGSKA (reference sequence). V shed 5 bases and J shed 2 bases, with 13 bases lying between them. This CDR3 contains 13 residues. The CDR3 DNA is TGCAGTGCTGGAAGGGACTCTCCCTACGAGCAGTACTTC. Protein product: CSAGRDSPYEQYF.

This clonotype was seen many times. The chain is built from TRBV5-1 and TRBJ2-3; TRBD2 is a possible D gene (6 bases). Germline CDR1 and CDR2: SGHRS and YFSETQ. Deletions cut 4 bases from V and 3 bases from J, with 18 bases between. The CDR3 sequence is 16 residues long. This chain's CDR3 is CASSPADHAGTDTQYF. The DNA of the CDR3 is TGCGCCAGCAGCCCAGCGGATCATGCGGGGACAGATACGCAGTATTTT.

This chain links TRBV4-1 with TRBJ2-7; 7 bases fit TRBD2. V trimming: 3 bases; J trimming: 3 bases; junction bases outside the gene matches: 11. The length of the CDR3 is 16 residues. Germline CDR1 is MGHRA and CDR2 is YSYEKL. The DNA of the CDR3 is TGCGCCAGCAGCCACACGGGACTACCCAGCTTCTACGAGCAGTACTTC. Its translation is CASSHTGLPSFYEQYF.

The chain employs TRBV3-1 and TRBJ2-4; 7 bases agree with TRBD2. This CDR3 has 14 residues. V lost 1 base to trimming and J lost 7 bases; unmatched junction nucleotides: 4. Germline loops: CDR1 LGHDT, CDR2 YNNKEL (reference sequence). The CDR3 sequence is CASSQVLARNIQYF. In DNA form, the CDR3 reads TGTGCCAGCAGCCAAGTACTAGCGAGGAACATTCAGTACTTC.

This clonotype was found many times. The CDR3 loop reads CASSLWDRSTDTQYF. CDR3 in DNA: TGCGCCAGCAGCCTATGGGACCGAAGCACAGATACGCAGTATTTT. V is TRBV5-1 and J is TRBJ2-3; D is perhaps TRBD1 or TRBD2 (5 bases each). V was clipped by 4 bases and J by 0 bases, with 12 bases between them. The CDR3 is 15 residues long. The germline V gene encodes CDR1 SGHRS and CDR2 YFSETQ.

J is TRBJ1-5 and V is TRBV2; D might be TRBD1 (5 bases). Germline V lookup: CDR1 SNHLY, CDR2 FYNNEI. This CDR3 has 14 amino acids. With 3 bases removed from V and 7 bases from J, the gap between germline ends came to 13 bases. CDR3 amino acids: CASSDSGERQPQHF. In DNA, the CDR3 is TGTGCCAGCAGTGATTCGGGGGAGCGGCAGCCCCAGCATTTT.

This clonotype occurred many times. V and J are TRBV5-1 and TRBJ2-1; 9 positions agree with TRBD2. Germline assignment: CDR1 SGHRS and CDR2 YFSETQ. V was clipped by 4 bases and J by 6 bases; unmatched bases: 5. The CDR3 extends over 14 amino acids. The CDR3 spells CASSLASGTNEQFF. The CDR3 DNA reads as TGCGCCAGCAGCCTGGCTAGCGGGACCAATGAGCAGTTCTTC. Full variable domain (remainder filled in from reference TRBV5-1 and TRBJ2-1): KAGVTQTPRYLIKTRGQQVTLSCSPISGHRSVSWYQQTPGQGLQFLFEYFSETQRNKGNFPGRFSGRQFSNSRSEMNVSTLELGDSALYLCASSLASGTNEQFFGPGTRLTVL.

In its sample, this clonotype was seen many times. The CDR3 DNA reads as TGTGCCAGCAGTCCCTCTGGAGGGAATGGCTACACCTTC. As protein: CASSPSGGNGYTF. This chain links TRBV6-1 with TRBJ1-2; D is unclear. From germline, CDR1 is MNHNS and CDR2 SASEGT. This CDR3 is 13 amino acids long. Trimming pared 5 bases from V and 6 bases from J, leaving 13 bases between.

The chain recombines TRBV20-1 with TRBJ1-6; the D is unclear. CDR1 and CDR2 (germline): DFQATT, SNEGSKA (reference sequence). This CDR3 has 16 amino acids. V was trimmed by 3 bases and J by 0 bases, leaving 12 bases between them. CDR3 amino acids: CSASRAESSYNSPLHF. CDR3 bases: TGCAGTGCTAGTCGGGCAGAGAGCTCCTATAATTCACCCCTCCACTTT.

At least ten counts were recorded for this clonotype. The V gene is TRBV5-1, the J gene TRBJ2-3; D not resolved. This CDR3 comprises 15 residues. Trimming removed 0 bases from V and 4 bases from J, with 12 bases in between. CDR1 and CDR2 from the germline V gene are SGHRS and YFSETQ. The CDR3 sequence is CASSLAERSADTQYF. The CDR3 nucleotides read TGCGCCAGCAGCTTGGCCGAAAGGAGCGCAGATACGCAGTATTTT. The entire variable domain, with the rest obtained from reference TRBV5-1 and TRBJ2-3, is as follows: KAGVTQTPRYLIKTRGQQVTLSCSPISGHRSVSWYQQTPGQGLQFLFEYFSETQRNKGNFPGRFSGRQFSNSRSEMNVSTLELGDSALYLCASSLAERSADTQYFGPGTRLTVL.

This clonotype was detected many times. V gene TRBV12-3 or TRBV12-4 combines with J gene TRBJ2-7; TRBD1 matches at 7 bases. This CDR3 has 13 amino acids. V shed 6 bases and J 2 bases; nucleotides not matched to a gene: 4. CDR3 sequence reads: CASSYGTAYEQYF. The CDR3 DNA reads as TGTGCCAGCAGCTACGGGACAGCCTACGAGCAGTACTTC.

The CDR3 sequence is CASRPSRDRGPPETQYF. The DNA for the CDR3 is TGTGCCAGCAGACCCTCCCGGGACAGGGGGCCTCCGGAGACCCAGTACTTC. The chain uses TRBV7-9 and TRBJ2-5; 12 positions match TRBD1. This CDR3 is built from 17 residues. Germline V gene data show CDR1 as SEHNR and CDR2 as FQNEAQ (reference sequence). J was trimmed by 5 bases and V by 6 bases; bases with no gene match: 13.

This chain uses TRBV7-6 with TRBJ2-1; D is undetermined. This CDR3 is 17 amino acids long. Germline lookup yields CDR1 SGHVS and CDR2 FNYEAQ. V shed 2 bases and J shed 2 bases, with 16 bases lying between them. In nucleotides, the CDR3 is TGTGCCAGCAGCTTACAAGTTCAGGACCACACCTACAATGAGCAGTTCTTC. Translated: CASSLQVQDHTYNEQFF.

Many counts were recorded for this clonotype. CDR3 region: CASSRDSNYEQYF. CDR3 in DNA: TGTGCCAGCAGCAGGGACAGCAACTACGAGCAGTACTTC. The chain has TRBV9 and TRBJ2-7; 7 bases are shared with TRBD1. The CDR3 totals 13 residues. Germline values: CDR1 SGDLS, CDR2 YYNGEE. Trimming took 4 bases from V and 3 from J; bases not matched to a gene: 4. Full variable domain (outside the CDR3, taken from reference TRBV9 and TRBJ2-7): DSGVTQTPKHLITATGQRVTLRCSPRSGDLSVYWYQQSLDQGLQFLIQYYNGEERAKGNILERFSAQQFPDLHSELNLSSLELGDSALYFCASSRDSNYEQYFGPGTRLTVT.

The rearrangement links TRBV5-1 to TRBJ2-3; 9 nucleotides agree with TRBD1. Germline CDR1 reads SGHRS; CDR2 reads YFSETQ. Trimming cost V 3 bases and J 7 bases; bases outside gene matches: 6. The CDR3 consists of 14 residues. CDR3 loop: CASSSRDRVNTQYF. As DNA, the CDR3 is TGCGCCAGCAGCTCTCGGGACAGGGTCAATACGCAGTATTTT.

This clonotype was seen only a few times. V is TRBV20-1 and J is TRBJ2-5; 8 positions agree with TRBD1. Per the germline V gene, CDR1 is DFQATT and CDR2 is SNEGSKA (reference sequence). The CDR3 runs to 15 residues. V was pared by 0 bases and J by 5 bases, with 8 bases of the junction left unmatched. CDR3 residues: CSARDGRQGWETQYF. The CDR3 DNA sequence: TGCAGTGCTAGAGATGGCAGACAGGGGTGGGAGACCCAGTACTTC.

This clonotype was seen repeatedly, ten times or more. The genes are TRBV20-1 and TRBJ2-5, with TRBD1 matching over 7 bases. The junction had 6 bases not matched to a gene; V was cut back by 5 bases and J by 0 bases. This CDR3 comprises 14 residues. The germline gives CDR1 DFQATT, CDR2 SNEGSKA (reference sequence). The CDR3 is CSAPDRSYQETQYF. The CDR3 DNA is TGCAGTGCTCCGGACAGGTCGTACCAAGAGACCCAGTACTTC.

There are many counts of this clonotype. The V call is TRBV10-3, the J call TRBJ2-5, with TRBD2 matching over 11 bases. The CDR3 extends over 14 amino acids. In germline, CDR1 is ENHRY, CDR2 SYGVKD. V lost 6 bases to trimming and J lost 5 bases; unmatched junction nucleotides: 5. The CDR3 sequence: CAIRELAGVETQYF. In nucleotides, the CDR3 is TGTGCCATCAGGGAACTAGCGGGAGTGGAGACCCAGTACTTC.

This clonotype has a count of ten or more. The CDR3 region has the DNA TGTGCCACCAGCATACGGCAGGGTAAAACCAAAAACATTCAGTACTTC. Its translation: CATSIRQGKTKNIQYF. The genes are TRBV15 and TRBJ2-4; D may be TRBD1 (5 bases). V lost 4 bases, J lost 2 bases, and 15 bases lay in between. The germline gives CDR1 LNHNV, CDR2 YYDKDF (reference sequence). This CDR3 region has 16 residues.

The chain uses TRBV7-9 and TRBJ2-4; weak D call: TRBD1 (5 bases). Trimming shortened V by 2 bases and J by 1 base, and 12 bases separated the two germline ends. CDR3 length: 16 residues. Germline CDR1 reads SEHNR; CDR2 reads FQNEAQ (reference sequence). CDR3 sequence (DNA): TGTGCCAGCAGCTTATTCGTATGGGGCGCCAAAAACATTCAGTACTTC. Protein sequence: CASSLFVWGAKNIQYF.

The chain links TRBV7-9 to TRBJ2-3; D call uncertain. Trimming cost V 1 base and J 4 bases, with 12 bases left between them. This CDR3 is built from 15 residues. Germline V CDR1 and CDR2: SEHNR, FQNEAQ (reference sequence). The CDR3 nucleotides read TGTGCCAGCAGCTTAGGTGCGAGGTTCTCAGATACGCAGTATTTT. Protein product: CASSLGARFSDTQYF.

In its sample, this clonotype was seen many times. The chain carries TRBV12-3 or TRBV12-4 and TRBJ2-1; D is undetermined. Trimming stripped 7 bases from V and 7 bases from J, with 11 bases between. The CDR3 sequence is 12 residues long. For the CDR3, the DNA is TGTGCCAGCACCCTAGACGGGAATGAGCAGTTCTTC. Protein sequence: CASTLDGNEQFF.

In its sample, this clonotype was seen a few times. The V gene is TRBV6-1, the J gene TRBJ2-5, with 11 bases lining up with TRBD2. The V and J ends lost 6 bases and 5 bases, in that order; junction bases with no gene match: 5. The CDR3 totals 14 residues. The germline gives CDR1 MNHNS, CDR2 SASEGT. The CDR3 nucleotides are TGTGCCAGCAGACTAGCGGGAGATGTGGAGACCCAGTACTTC. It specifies CASRLAGDVETQYF.

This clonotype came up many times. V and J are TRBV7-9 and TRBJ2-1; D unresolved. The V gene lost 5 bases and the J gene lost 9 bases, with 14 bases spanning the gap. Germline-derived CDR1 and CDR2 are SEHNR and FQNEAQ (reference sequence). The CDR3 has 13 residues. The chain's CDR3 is CASSPPPGVEQFF. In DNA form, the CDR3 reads TGTGCCAGCAGCCCCCCCCCGGGCGTTGAGCAGTTCTTC.

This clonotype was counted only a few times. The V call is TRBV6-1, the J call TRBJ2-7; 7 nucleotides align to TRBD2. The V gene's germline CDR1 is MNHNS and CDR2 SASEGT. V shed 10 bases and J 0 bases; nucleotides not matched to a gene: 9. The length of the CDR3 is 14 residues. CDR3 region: CATRLGGDSYEQYF. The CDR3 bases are TGTGCCACACGACTGGGGGGGGACTCCTACGAGCAGTACTTC.

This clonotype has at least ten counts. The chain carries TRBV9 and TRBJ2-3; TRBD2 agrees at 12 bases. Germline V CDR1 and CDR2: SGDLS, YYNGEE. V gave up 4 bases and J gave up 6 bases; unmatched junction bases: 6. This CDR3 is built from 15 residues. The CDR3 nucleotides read TGTGCCAGCAGCCGACTAGCGGGAGTCCGGGATACGCAGTATTTT. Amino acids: CASSRLAGVRDTQYF.

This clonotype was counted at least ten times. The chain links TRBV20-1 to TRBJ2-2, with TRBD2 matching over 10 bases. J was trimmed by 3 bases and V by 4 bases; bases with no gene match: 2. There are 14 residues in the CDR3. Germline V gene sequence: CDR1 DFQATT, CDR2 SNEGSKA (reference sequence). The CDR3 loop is CSATSGSYTGELFF. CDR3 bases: TGCAGTGCTACTAGCGGGAGCTACACCGGGGAGCTGTTTTTT.

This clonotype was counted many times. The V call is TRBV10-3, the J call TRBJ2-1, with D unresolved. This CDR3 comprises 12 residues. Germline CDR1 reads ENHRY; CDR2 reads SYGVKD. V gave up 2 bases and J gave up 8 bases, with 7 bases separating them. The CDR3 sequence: CAISEVRDEQFF. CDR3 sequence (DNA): TGTGCCATCAGTGAGGTACGGGATGAGCAGTTCTTC.